The 24 T cell receptor beta chains presented below share a single source sample, sequenced in a study of early stage breast cancer tumors. The table came from immunoSEQ multiplex PCR; TCRdb's copy has only in-frame clones and leaves some out. The sample lists 44,000 or so clones; 65% to 90% were seen once. Sequences were obtained from blood. The receptors were gathered from a person aged 45-60 years with breast cancer.

This chain links TRBV29-1 with TRBJ1-2; 7 bases match TRBD1. V dropped 3 bases and J dropped 5; count of bases not matched to a gene: 9. Per germline, CDR1 SQVTM and CDR2 ANQGSEA. This CDR3 is 14 amino acids long. The DNA of the CDR3 is TGCAGCGTTGAGACCACAGGGGTAGGGTATGGCTACACCTTC. Translated: CSVETTGVGYGYTF.

The chain combines TRBV7-6 with TRBJ2-7; D could derive from TRBD1 or TRBD2 (7 bases each). This CDR3 is built from 15 residues. With 5 bases removed from V and 7 bases from J, the gap between germline ends came to 21 bases. Per germline, CDR1 SGHVS and CDR2 FNYEAQ. As DNA, the CDR3 is TGTGCCAGCAGCCCCAGACAGGGAGGGATCGGTGAGCAGTACTTC. Amino acids: CASSPRQGGIGEQYF.

V gene TRBV9 combines with J gene TRBJ1-4; 7 bases line up with TRBD1. V dropped 2 bases and J dropped 7; count of bases not matched to a gene: 5. CDR1 SGDLS and CDR2 YYNGEE come from the germline V gene. The CDR3 is made up of 14 amino acids. CDR3 nucleotides: TGTGCCAGCAGCGTGGGACAGCTCTTTGAAAAACTGTTTTTT. Its protein product is CASSVGQLFEKLFF. The full variable domain, rest sourced from reference TRBV9 and TRBJ1-4, is DSGVTQTPKHLITATGQRVTLRCSPRSGDLSVYWYQQSLDQGLQFLIQYYNGEERAKGNILERFSAQQFPDLHSELNLSSLELGDSALYFCASSVGQLFEKLFFGSGTQLSVL.

This sequence joins TRBV4-2 and TRBJ2-3; the match to TRBD2 covers 8 bases. The CDR3 has 14 amino acids. The germline gives CDR1 LGHNA, CDR2 YNFKEQ. Trimming cost V 5 bases and J 3 bases; bases outside gene matches: 4. The CDR3 region is CASSTGGPTDTQYF. As DNA, the CDR3 is TGTGCCAGCAGCACGGGAGGGCCGACAGATACGCAGTATTTT.

The chain uses TRBV5-4 and TRBJ2-3, with 9 nucleotides matching TRBD2. Germline CDR1 reads SGHNT; CDR2 reads YYREEE (reference sequence). Unmatched junction bases numbered 10, after V lost 2 bases and J lost 3 bases. The CDR3 runs to 17 residues. DNA of the CDR3: TGTGCCAGCAGCTTCCAACTAGCGGGCAGAGGTACAGATACGCAGTATTTT. It codes for CASSFQLAGRGTDTQYF. The full variable domain, in which reference TRBV5-4 and TRBJ2-3 provide the parts outside the CDR3, is ETGVTQSPTHLIKTRGQQVTLRCSSQSGHNTVSWYQQALGQGPQFIFQYYREEENGRGNFPPRFSGLQFPNYSSELNVNALELDDSALYLCASSFQLAGRGTDTQYFGPGTRLTVL.

V and J are TRBV7-9 and TRBJ2-1; possibly TRBD1 for D (5 bases). Trimming shortened V by 4 bases and J by 5 bases, and 9 bases separated the two germline ends. The CDR3 runs 13 residues. Germline CDR1 reads SEHNR; CDR2 reads FQNEAQ (reference sequence). As DNA, the CDR3 is TGTGCCAGCAGCTCGCAGGGTAACAATGAGCAGTTCTTC. The encoded protein is CASSSQGNNEQFF.

V usage is TRBV7-9 and J usage is TRBJ2-7, with 8 positions matching TRBD1. Unmatched junction bases numbered 8, after V lost 7 bases and J lost 0 bases. The CDR3 runs 15 residues. The germline gives CDR1 SEHNR, CDR2 FQNEAQ (reference sequence). This chain's CDR3 is CASNPDRVPSYEQYF. DNA of the CDR3: TGTGCCAGCAACCCGGACAGGGTGCCCTCCTACGAGCAGTACTTC.

The V and J genes are TRBV7-9 and TRBJ1-3; D is uncertain. The germline gives CDR1 SEHNR, CDR2 FQNEAQ (reference sequence). The CDR3 contains 14 residues. With 7 bases removed from V and 8 bases from J, the gap between germline ends came to 18 bases. CDR3 protein: CASIREAMGHTIYF. The CDR3 DNA reads as TGTGCCAGCATAAGGGAAGCGATGGGCCACACCATATATTTT.

V usage is TRBV9 and J usage is TRBJ2-7, with a weak D call TRBD1 (5 bases). The CDR3 is 16 residues long. V was cut by 0 bases and J by 2 bases, with 15 bases left in between. Germline values: CDR1 SGDLS, CDR2 YYNGEE. The CDR3 spells CASSVGGLGPAYEQYF. CDR3 coding DNA: TGTGCCAGCAGCGTAGGGGGCTTGGGGCCCGCCTACGAGCAGTACTTC.

The chain employs TRBV7-2 and TRBJ1-5; possible D gene TRBD1, 6 bases. The CDR3 covers 13 residues. CDR1 and CDR2 from the germline V gene are SGHTA and FQGNSA. Trimming took 4 bases from V and 7 from J, leaving 11 bases between them. In DNA, the CDR3 is TGTGCCAGCAGCTCAACAGGGTACCAGCCCCAGCATTTT. It is translated as CASSSTGYQPQHF.

The genes are TRBV4-3 and TRBJ2-3; TRBD1 is a possible D gene (5 bases). Per germline, CDR1 LGHNA and CDR2 YSLEER. This CDR3 comprises 16 residues. V lost 4 bases and J lost 1, with 15 bases in between. The CDR3 DNA reads TGCGCCAGCAGCCCGAGAGGAGCACAGGGCACAGATACGCAGTATTTT. Encoded protein: CASSPRGAQGTDTQYF.

CDR3 coding DNA: TGCGCCAGCAACCCGGGACAGGGGGACTATGGCTACACCTTC. Protein sequence: CASNPGQGDYGYTF. The J gene is TRBJ1-2, the V gene TRBV5-1, with 11 bases lining up with TRBD1. V lost 6 bases, J lost 3 bases, and 4 bases stayed unmatched. This CDR3 is built from 14 residues. In germline, CDR1 is SGHRS, CDR2 YFSETQ.

The chain is built from TRBV6-1 and TRBJ1-4; D uncertain. The germline V gene has CDR1 MNHNS and CDR2 SASEGT. Trimming removed 10 bases at V and 3 bases at J, with 12 bases between. The CDR3 spans 13 residues. The chain's CDR3 is CATNGGSNEKLFF. In nucleotides, the CDR3 is TGTGCCACCAACGGAGGGTCTAATGAAAAACTGTTTTTT.

The chain joins TRBV15 to TRBJ2-4, with 8 bases aligning to TRBD1. The CDR3 extends over 12 amino acids. Germline lookup yields CDR1 LNHNV and CDR2 YYDKDF (reference sequence). V gave up 5 bases and J gave up 10 bases; unmatched junction bases: 4. The CDR3 DNA sequence: TGTGCCACCAGCCGGACAGGGCTAATTCAGTACTTC. It specifies CATSRTGLIQYF.

The rearrangement uses TRBV29-1 and TRBJ1-2; no clear D gene. The CDR3 extends over 15 amino acids. Trimming removed 1 base from V and 5 bases from J, with 17 bases in between. Germline V gene data show CDR1 as SQVTM and CDR2 as ANQGSEA. CDR3 bases: TGCAGCGTTGAAGCCCCCGGGGTGCGGGGTTATGGCTACACCTTC. It encodes CSVEAPGVRGYGYTF.

The chain is built from TRBV6-6 and TRBJ2-7; 8 bases are a match to TRBD2. The germline V gene encodes CDR1 MNHNY and CDR2 SVGAGI (reference sequence). V lost 5 bases, J lost 9 bases, and 9 bases stayed unmatched. The CDR3 has 13 amino acids. CDR3 DNA sequence: TGTGCCAGCAGTCCTCCCCCGGGAGGGGGGCAGTACTTC. Translated, it gives CASSPPPGGGQYF.

This chain uses TRBV7-3 with TRBJ2-2; D is unclear. The V and J ends lost 6 bases and 7 bases respectively, with 3 bases between them. Looked up from germline, CDR1 is SGHTA and CDR2 is FQGTGA. The CDR3 runs to 10 residues. CDR3 loop: CASRDGELFF. DNA of the CDR3: TGTGCCAGCAGGGACGGGGAGCTGTTTTTT.

The chain carries TRBV5-4 and TRBJ2-5, with TRBD2 identical over 7 bases. The CDR3 covers 14 residues. J was trimmed by 5 bases and V by 0 bases; bases with no gene match: 4. CDR1 and CDR2 from the germline V gene are SGHNT and YYREEE (reference sequence). The CDR3 loop is CASSLVREGETQYF. The DNA of the CDR3 is TGTGCCAGCAGCTTGGTTAGGGAGGGGGAGACCCAGTACTTC.

The rearrangement uses TRBV25-1 and TRBJ2-1; a possible D gene is TRBD1 (6 bases). Germline V gene lookup returns CDR1 MGHDK and CDR2 SYGVNS. This CDR3 comprises 11 residues. V lost 5 bases, J lost 9 bases, and 8 bases lay in between. CDR3 protein: CASSLGAEQFF. The DNA for the CDR3 is TGTGCCAGCAGTTTGGGGGCTGAGCAGTTCTTC.

In nucleotides, the CDR3 is TGTGCCAGCAGCTTAGCTAGGGAGGACAGGCCCATGAACACTGAAGCTTTCTTT. It yields the protein CASSLAREDRPMNTEAFF. This chain uses TRBV7-6 with TRBJ1-1; TRBD1 matches 7 bases. CDR1 and CDR2 (germline): SGHVS, FNYEAQ. The CDR3 has 18 residues. V lost 0 bases, J lost 0 bases, and 10 bases stayed unmatched. Full variable domain (remainder filled in from reference TRBV7-6 and TRBJ1-1): GAGVSQSPRYKVTKRGQDVALRCDPISGHVSLYWYRQALGQGPEFLTYFNYEAQQDKSGLPNDRFSAERPEGSISTLTIQRTEQRDSAMYRCASSLAREDRPMNTEAFFGQGTRLTVV.

V usage is TRBV18 and J usage is TRBJ2-7, with 14 bases that match TRBD2. V lost 8 bases to trimming and J lost 3 bases; unmatched junction nucleotides: 0. CDR3 length equals 13 residues. The V gene's germline CDR1 is KGHSH and CDR2 LQKENI. CDR3 amino acids: CASGTSGGYEQYF. CDR3 nucleotides: TGTGCCAGCGGGACTAGCGGGGGCTACGAGCAGTACTTC.

The chain recombines TRBV19 with TRBJ1-2; 10 nucleotides align to TRBD1. Trimming cost V 4 bases and J 1 base; bases outside gene matches: 3. Looked up from germline, CDR1 is LNHDA and CDR2 is SQIVND (reference sequence). This CDR3 spans 15 amino acids. In nucleotides, the CDR3 is TGTGCCAGTAGTAGACAGGGGGCGTATAACTATGGCTACACCTTC. Translated: CASSRQGAYNYGYTF.

The chain employs TRBV9 and TRBJ2-5, with D perhaps given as TRBD1 or TRBD2 (6 bases each). The CDR3 length is 15 residues. Germline V gene lookup returns CDR1 SGDLS and CDR2 YYNGEE. V shed 4 bases and J shed 4 bases, with 17 bases lying between them. The CDR3 loop is CASSPRTSGAETQYF. The CDR3 coding sequence is TGTGCCAGCAGCCCCCGTACCTCGGGGGCAGAGACCCAGTACTTC.

This chain joins TRBV27 and TRBJ2-3; 8 bases align to TRBD1. Losses at the gene ends were 4 bases for V and 5 bases for J; bases not matched to a gene: 5. CDR3 length: 14 amino acids. Germline-derived CDR1 and CDR2 are MNHEY and SMNVEV (reference sequence). The CDR3 sequence is CASSSGGMRDTQYF. CDR3 coding DNA: TGTGCCAGCAGTTCAGGGGGCATGCGAGATACGCAGTATTTT.